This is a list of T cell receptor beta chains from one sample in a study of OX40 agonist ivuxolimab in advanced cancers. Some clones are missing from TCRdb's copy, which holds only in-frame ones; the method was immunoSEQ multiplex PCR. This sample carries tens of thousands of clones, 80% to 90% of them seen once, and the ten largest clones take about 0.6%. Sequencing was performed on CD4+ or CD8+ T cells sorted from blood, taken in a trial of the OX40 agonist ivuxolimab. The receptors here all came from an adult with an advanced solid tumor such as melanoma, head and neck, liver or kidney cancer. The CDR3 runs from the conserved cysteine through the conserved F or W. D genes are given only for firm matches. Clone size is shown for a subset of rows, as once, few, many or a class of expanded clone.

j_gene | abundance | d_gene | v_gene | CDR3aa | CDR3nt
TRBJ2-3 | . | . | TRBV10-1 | CASPGTGGLAGGGDTQYF | TGCGCCAGCCCAGGGACAGGGGGCCTAGCGGGAGGAGGAGATACGCAGTATTTT
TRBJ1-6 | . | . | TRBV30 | CAWSVGGVLSSPLHF | TGTGCCTGGAGTGTAGGGGGGGTTTTAAGCTCACCCCTCCACTTT
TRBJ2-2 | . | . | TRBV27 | CATPFPGRGGTGELFF | TGTGCCACCCCCTTTCCGGGCCGGGGAGGAACCGGGGAGCTGTTTTTT
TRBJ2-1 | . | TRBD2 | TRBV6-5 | CASRSGLAGSEQFF | TGTGCCAGCAGATCGGGACTAGCGGGATCTGAGCAGTTCTTC
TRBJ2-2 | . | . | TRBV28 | CASSLDRVNTGELFF | TGTGCCAGCAGTTTGGACAGAGTGAACACCGGGGAGCTGTTTTTT
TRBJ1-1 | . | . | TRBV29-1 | CSVGEAFF | TGCAGCGTGGGAGAAGCTTTCTTT
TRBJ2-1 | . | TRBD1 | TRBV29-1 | CSVGKGALVRNEQFF | TGCAGCGTTGGGAAGGGGGCTCTGGTGAGGAATGAGCAGTTCTTC
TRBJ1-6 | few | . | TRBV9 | CASSASQGNNSPLHF | TGTGCCAGCAGCGCCAGTCAGGGGAACAATTCACCCCTCCACTTT
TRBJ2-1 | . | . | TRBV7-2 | CASSLRGGSVDEQFF | TGTGCCAGCAGCTTACGGGGTGGATCAGTGGATGAGCAGTTCTTC
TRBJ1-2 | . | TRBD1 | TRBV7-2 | CASSPGTDNYGYTF | TGTGCCAGCAGCCCCGGGACAGATAACTATGGCTACACCTTC
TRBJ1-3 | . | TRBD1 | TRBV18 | CASSQGASSGNTIYF | TGTGCCAGCTCACAGGGGGCTTCTTCTGGAAACACCATATATTTT
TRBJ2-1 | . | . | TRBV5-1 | CASRNLDSGSYNEQFF | TGCGCCAGCAGAAATTTGGACTCCGGCTCCTACAATGAGCAGTTCTTC
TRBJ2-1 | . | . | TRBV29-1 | CSVEAGLGVDEQFF | TGCAGCGTTGAAGCCGGGCTGGGGGTCGATGAGCAGTTCTTC
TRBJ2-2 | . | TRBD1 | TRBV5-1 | CASSLGTGPTGELFF | TGCGCCAGCAGCTTGGGGACAGGGCCGACCGGGGAGCTGTTTTTT
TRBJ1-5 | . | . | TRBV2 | CASDDRWNQPQHF | TGTGCCAGCGATGACAGGTGGAATCAGCCCCAGCATTTT
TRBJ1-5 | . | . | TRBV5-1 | CASSPSGGQPQHF | TGCGCCAGCAGTCCTTCGGGGGGTCAGCCCCAGCATTTT
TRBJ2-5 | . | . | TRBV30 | CAWKGSGETQYF | TGTGCCTGGAAGGGTTCGGGGGAGACCCAGTACTTC
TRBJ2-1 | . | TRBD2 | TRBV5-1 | CASSGLASYNEQFF | TGCGCCAGCAGCGGACTAGCGAGTTACAATGAGCAGTTCTTC
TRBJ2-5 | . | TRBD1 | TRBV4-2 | CASSQTGTGAVETQYF | TGTGCCAGCAGCCAGACCGGGACAGGGGCGGTGGAGACCCAGTACTTC
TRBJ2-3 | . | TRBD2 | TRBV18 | CASSPPSGGLTDTQYF | TGTGCCAGCTCACCCCCCAGCGGGGGGTTAACAGATACGCAGTATTTT
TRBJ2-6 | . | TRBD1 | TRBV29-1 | CSVVLQGAGANVLTF | TGCAGCGTCGTATTACAGGGGGCTGGGGCCAACGTCCTGACTTTC
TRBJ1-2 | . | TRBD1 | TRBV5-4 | CASSQGDYGYTF | TGTGCCAGCAGTCAGGGGGACTATGGCTACACCTTC
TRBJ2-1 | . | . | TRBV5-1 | CASSDSGNPYNEQFF | TGCGCCAGCAGCGACTCCGGGAACCCGTACAATGAGCAGTTCTTC
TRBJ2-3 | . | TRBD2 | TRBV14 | CASSQLLAGGHDTQYF | TGTGCCAGCAGCCAGCTACTAGCGGGGGGGCATGATACGCAGTATTTT
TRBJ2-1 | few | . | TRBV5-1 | CASSERTGLLRNEQFF | TGCGCCAGCAGCGAGCGAACAGGGTTATTAAGGAATGAGCAGTTCTTC
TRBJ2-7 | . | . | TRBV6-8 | CASTKMLGRYEQYF | TGTGCCAGCACCAAGATGTTAGGCCGGTACGAGCAGTACTTC
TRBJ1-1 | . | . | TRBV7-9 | CASSLAPGGNTEAFF | TGTGCCAGCAGCTTAGCCCCGGGGGGGAACACTGAAGCTTTCTTT
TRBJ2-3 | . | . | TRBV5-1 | CATRPMTASTDTQYF | TGCGCCACGCGACCAATGACAGCAAGCACAGATACGCAGTATTTT
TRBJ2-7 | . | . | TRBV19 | CASSIGPSEYYEQYF | TGTGCCAGTAGTATAGGTCCGAGTGAATACTACGAGCAGTACTTC
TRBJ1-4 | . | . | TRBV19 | CATLPRGATNEKLFF | TGTGCCACCTTACCTCGGGGCGCAACTAATGAAAAACTGTTTTTT
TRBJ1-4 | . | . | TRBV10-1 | CAIKGIREKLFF | TGCGCCATAAAGGGGATTCGGGAAAAACTGTTTTTT
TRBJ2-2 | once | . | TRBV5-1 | CASSLEGFGELFF | TGCGCCAGCAGCTTGGAAGGATTCGGGGAGCTGTTTTTT
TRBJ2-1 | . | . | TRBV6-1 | CASGQNYNEQFF | TGTGCCAGCGGACAGAACTACAATGAGCAGTTCTTC
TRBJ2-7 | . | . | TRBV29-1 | CSVATSYEQYF | TGCAGCGTTGCCACGAGCTACGAGCAGTACTTC
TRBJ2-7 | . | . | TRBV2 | CASSDLDSRGEQYF | TGTGCCAGCAGTGACTTAGACAGCAGGGGCGAGCAGTACTTC
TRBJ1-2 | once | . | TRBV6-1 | CASQSGRGYTF | TGTGCCAGTCAGTCTGGAAGGGGCTACACCTTC
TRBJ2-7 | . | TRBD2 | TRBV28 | CASTPPRGVNYEQYF | TGTGCCAGCACCCCTCCCCGGGGGGTAAACTACGAGCAGTACTTC
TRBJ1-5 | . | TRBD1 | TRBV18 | CASSPRLGQGNQPQHF | TGTGCCAGCTCACCCCGACTCGGACAGGGCAATCAGCCCCAGCATTTT
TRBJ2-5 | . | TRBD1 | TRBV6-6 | CASSYPPRTGRETQYF | TGTGCCAGCAGTTACCCTCCCCGGACAGGAAGGGAGACCCAGTACTTC
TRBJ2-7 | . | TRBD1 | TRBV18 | CASSPGTASYEQYF | TGTGCCAGCTCACCAGGGACAGCTTCCTACGAGCAGTACTTC
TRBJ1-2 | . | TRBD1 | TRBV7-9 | CASSLVDRENYGYTF | TGTGCCAGCAGCTTAGTCGACAGGGAGAACTATGGCTACACCTTC
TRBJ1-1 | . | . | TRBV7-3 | CASSFEARGTEAFF | TGTGCCAGCAGCTTCGAAGCCAGGGGAACTGAAGCTTTCTTT
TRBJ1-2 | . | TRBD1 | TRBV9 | CASSVGGGADYGYTF | TGTGCCAGCAGCGTGGGAGGGGGCGCTGACTATGGCTACACCTTC
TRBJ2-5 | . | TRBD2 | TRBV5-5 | CASSLGLAGGQETQYF | TGTGCCAGCAGCCTCGGACTAGCGGGAGGGCAAGAGACCCAGTACTTC
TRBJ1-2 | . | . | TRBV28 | CASSAQGNYGYTF | TGTGCCAGCAGTGCTCAGGGAAACTATGGCTACACCTTC
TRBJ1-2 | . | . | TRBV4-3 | CASSQARSFTNYGYTF | TGCGCCAGCAGCCAAGCACGATCATTCACTAACTATGGCTACACCTTC
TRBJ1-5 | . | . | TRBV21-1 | CASSFFPFAQPQHF | TGTGCCAGCAGCTTCTTTCCTTTCGCCCAGCCCCAGCATTTT
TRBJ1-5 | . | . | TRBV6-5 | CASSSTGRGNQPQHF | TGTGCCAGCAGTTCCACGGGCAGGGGTAATCAGCCCCAGCATTTT
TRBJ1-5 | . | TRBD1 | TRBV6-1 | CASTRETGYQPQHF | TGTGCCAGCACTCGGGAGACAGGGTATCAGCCCCAGCATTTT
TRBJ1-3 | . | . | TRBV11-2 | CASSFGDAGNTIYF | TGTGCCAGCAGCTTTGGGGATGCTGGAAACACCATATATTTT
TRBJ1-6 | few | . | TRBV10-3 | CAIRGQGHNSPLHF | TGTGCCATCAGGGGCCAGGGGCATAATTCACCCCTCCACTTT